One sample yielded the 4 T cell receptor beta chains listed below, sequenced in a study of cytomegalovirus exposure and HLA in healthy donors (dated by TCRdb to between 2016 and 2019). The library was made by the immunoSEQ multiplex PCR assay. For the multiplex PCR, a mixture combining 60 forward primers for TCR Vbeta segments and 13 reverse primers for TCR Jbeta segments was used. The source is immuneACCESS, and TCRdb retained only in-frame sequences with V and J called. Part of the clones is not carried over; for the studies checked, unresolved V genes explain less than half of this, and the remainder is unexplained. This sample gives under 200,000 clones in total; about 80% of them show up just once. The top ten constitute around 2.4% of the sample. Sample: PBMCs. The receptors derive from a man between 60 and 70 years old in good health and CMV-seronegative.

This clone was seen a few times. The rearrangement uses TRBV19 and TRBJ2-7; D might be TRBD2 (5 bases). This CDR3 comprises 14 residues. Trimming left V 1 base short and J 0 bases short, with 7 bases between. Germline loops: CDR1 LNHDA, CDR2 SQIVND (reference sequence). The CDR3 bases are TGTGCCAGTAGTATAGGGACTTCCTCCTACGAGCAGTACTTC. Amino acids: CASSIGTSSYEQYF. Full variable domain (outside the CDR3, taken from reference TRBV19 and TRBJ2-7): DGGITQSPKYLFRKEGQNVTLSCEQNLNHDAMYWYRQDPGQGLRLIYYSQIVNDFQKGDIAEGYSVSREKKESFPLTVTSAQKNPTAFYLCASSIGTSSYEQYFGPGTRLTVT.

This clone was recorded once. J is TRBJ2-5 and V is TRBV7-9; 9 bases agree with TRBD2. The V segment lost 5 bases and the J segment 0 bases; nucleotides outside the gene matches: 10. There are 17 residues in the CDR3. Germline V gene data show CDR1 as SEHNR and CDR2 as FQNEAQ (reference sequence). The DNA of the CDR3 is TGTGCCAGCAGCCAGCTGCAGACTAGCGGTTACCAAGAGACCCAGTACTTC. Its translation is CASSQLQTSGYQETQYF.

This sequence joins TRBV7-9 and TRBJ2-7, with 9 bases lining up with TRBD2. This CDR3 has 15 residues. Germline V gene data show CDR1 as SEHNR and CDR2 as FQNEAQ (reference sequence). Trimming cost V 5 bases and J 3 bases; bases outside gene matches: 8. The DNA of the CDR3 is TGTGCCAGCAGCCCGAGCGGGGGGAAGGACTACGAGCAGTACTTC. Translation gives CASSPSGGKDYEQYF.

This clone was seen more than once but under ten times. The gene calls are TRBV7-2 and TRBJ2-5; TRBD2 matches 7 bases. Germline V gene lookup returns CDR1 SGHTA and CDR2 FQGNSA. The CDR3 contains 15 residues. J gave up 4 bases and V 4 bases, and 9 bases lay outside the gene matches. The CDR3 DNA follows: TGTGCCAGCAGCTCACAACGCGGGAGAGTAGAGACCCAGTACTTC. This codes for CASSSQRGRVETQYF.